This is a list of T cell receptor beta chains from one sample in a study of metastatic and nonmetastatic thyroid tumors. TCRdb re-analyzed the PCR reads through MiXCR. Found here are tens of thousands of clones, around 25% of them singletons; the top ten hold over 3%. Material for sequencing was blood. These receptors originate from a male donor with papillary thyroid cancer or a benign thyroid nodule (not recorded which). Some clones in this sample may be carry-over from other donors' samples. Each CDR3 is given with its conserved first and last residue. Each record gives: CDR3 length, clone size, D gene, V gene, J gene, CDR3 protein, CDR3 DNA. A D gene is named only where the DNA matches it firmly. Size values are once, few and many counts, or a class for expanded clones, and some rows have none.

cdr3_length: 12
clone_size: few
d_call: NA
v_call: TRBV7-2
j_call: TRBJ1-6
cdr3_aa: CASSFHNSPLHF
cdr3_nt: TGTGCCAGCAGCTTTCATAATTCACCCCTCCACTTT

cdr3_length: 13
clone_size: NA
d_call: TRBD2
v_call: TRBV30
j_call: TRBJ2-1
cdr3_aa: CAWTSGSVRQMVF
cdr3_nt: TGTGCCTGGACTAGCGGGAGTGTTCGGCAAATGGTCTTC

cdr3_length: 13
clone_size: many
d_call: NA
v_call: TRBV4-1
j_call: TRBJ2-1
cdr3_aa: CASSQDYLNEQFF
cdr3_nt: TGCGCCAGCAGCCAAGATTATTTAAATGAGCAGTTCTTC

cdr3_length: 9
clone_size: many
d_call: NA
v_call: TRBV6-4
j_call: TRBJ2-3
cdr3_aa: CASRNTQYF
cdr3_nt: TGTGCCAGCAGAAATACGCAGTATTTT

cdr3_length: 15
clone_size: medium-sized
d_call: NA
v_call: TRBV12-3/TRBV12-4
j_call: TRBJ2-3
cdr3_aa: CASSFHSRSTDTQYF
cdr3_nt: TGTGCCAGCAGTTTTCACTCGCGGAGCACAGATACGCAGTATTTT

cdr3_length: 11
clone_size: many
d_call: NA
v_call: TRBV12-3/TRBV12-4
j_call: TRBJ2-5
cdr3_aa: CASRQQETQYF
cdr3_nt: TGTGCCAGCAGACAACAGGAGACCCAGTACTTC

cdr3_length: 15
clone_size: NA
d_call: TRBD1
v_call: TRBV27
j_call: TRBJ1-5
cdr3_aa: CASSPLQGVNQPQHF
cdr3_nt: TGTGCCAGCAGTCCACTCCAGGGGGTTAATCAGCCCCAGCATTTT

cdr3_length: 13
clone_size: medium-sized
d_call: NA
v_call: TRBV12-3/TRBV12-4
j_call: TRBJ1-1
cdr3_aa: CASSLWESTEAFF
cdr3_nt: TGTGCCAGCAGTTTATGGGAAAGCACTGAAGCTTTCTTT

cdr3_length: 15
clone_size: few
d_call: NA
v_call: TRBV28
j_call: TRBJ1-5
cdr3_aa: CASSSFSGSVQPQHF
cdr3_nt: TGTGCCAGCAGTTCATTTTCAGGGTCCGTTCAGCCCCAGCATTTT

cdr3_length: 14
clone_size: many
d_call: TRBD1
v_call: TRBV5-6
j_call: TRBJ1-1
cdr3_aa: CASSFGTGLERAFF
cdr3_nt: TGTGCCAGCAGCTTCGGGACAGGGCTAGAGAGAGCTTTCTTT

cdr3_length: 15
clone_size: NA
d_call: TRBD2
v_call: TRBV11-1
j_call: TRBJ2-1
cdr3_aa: CASSSGAGDARGQFF
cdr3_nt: TGTGCCAGCAGCTCGGGAGCGGGAGATGCCCGGGGGCAGTTCTTC

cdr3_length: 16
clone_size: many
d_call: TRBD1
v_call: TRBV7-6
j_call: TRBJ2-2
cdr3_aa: CASSLEGATNTGELFF
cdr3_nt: TGTGCCAGCAGCTTAGAGGGGGCCACCAACACCGGGGAGCTGTTTTTT

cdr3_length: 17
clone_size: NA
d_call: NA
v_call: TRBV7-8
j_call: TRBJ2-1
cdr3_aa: CASSPKAGTGFQNEQFF
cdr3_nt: TGTGCCAGCAGCCCAAAAGCCGGGACGGGCTTTCAGAATGAGCAGTTCTTC

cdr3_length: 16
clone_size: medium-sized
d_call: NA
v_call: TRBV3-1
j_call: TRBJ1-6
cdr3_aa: CASSQTRGLTHSPLHF
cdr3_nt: TGTGCCAGCAGCCAGACACGGGGTCTTACCCATTCACCCCTCCACTTT

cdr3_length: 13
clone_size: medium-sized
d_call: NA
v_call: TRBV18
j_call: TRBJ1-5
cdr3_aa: CASSPAQNQPQHF
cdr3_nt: TGTGCCAGCTCACCCGCCCAGAATCAGCCCCAGCATTTT

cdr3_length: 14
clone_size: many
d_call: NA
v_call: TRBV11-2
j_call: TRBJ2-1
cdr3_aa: CASSTWKGYNEQFF
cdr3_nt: TGTGCCAGCAGCACCTGGAAGGGCTACAATGAGCAGTTCTTC

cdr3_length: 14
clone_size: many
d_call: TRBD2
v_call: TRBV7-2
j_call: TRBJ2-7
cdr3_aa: CASSFRTSSYEQYF
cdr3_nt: TGTGCCAGCAGCTTCCGGACTAGCAGCTACGAGCAGTACTTC

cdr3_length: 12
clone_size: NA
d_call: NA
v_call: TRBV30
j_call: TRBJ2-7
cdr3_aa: CAWSVVSVGQYF
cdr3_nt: TGTGCCTGGAGTGTAGTATCAGTAGGGCAGTACTTC

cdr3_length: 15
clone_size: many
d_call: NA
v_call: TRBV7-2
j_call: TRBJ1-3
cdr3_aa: CASSRVWGTGNTIYF
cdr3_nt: TGTGCCAGCAGCCGTGTCTGGGGGACTGGAAACACCATATATTTT

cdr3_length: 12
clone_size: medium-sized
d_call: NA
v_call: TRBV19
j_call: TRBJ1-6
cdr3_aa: CASSIGNSPLHF
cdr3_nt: TGTGCCAGTAGTATTGGGAATTCACCCCTCCACTTT

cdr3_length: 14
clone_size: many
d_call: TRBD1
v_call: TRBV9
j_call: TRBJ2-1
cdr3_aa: CASRPGQVRNEQFF
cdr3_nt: TGTGCCAGCAGACCGGGACAGGTTAGGAATGAGCAGTTCTTC

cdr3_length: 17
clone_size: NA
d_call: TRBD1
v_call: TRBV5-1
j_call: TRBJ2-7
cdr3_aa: CASSKDPGTVNSYEQYF
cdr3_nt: TGCGCCAGCAGCAAGGACCCCGGGACAGTGAACTCCTACGAGCAGTACTTC

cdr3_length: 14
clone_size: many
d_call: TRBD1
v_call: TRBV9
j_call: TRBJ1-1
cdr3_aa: CASSRTGANTEAFF
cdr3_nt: TGTGCCAGCAGCCGGACAGGGGCGAACACTGAAGCTTTCTTT

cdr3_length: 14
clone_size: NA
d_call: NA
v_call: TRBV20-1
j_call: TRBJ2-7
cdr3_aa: CSARGTIGTYDQYF
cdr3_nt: TGCAGTGCTAGAGGGACTATCGGAACCTACGATCAGTACTTC

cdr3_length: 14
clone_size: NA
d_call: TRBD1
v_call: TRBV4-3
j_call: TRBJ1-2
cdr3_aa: CASSPEGTGKGYTF
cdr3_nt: TGCGCCAGCAGCCCAGAAGGGACAGGGAAGGGCTACACCTTC

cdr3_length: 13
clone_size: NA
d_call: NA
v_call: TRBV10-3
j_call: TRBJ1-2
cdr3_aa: CAISGTPDHGYTF
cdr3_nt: TGTGCCATCAGTGGGACCCCGGACCATGGCTACACCTTC

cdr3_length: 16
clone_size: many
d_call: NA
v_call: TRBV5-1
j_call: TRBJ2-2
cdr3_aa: CASSLWGGGNTGELFF
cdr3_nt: TGCGCCAGCAGCCTGTGGGGAGGCGGGAACACCGGGGAGCTGTTTTTT

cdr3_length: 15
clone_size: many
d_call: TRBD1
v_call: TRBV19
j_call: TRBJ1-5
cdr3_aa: CASSPRDRRDQPQHF
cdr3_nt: TGTGCCAGTAGTCCAAGGGACAGGCGGGATCAGCCCCAGCATTTT

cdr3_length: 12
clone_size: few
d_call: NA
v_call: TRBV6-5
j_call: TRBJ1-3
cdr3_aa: CAIRDSGNTIYF
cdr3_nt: TGTGCCATCAGGGACTCTGGAAACACCATATATTTT

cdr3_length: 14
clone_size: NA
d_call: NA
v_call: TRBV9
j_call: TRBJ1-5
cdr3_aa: CASSVTGSNQPQHF
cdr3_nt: TGTGCCAGCAGCGTAACGGGGAGTAATCAGCCCCAGCATTTT

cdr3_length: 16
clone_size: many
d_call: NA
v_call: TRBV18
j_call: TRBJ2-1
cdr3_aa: CASSPPGTGRGTEQFF
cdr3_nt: TGTGCCAGCTCACCTCCGGGGACGGGAAGGGGTACTGAGCAGTTCTTC

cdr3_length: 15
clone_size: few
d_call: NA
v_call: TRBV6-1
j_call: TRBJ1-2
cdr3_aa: CAISEGATRVYGYTF
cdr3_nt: TGTGCCATCAGTGAGGGTGCTACGCGGGTCTATGGCTACACCTTC

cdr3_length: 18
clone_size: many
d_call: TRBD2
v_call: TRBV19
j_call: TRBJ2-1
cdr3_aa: CASSKSPGVVAGGDEQFF
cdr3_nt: TGTGCCAGTAGTAAATCTCCTGGAGTGGTAGCGGGAGGGGATGAGCAGTTCTTC

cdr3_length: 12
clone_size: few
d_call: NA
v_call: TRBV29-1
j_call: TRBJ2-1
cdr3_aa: CSVGGSSGEQFF
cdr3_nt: TGCAGCGTTGGGGGCTCATCGGGGGAGCAGTTCTTC

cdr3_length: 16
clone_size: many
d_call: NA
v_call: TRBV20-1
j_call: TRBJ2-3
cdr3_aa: CSARVIKRGSTDTQYF
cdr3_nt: TGCAGTGCTAGAGTCATAAAAAGGGGTTCCACAGATACGCAGTATTTT

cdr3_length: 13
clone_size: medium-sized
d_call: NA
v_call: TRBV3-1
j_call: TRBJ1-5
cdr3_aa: CASSPDGTQPQHF
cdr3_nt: TGTGCCAGCAGCCCGGACGGCACCCAGCCCCAGCATTTT

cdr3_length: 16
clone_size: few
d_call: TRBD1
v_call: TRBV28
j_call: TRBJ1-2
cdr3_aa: CASSIGQGMGNYGYTF
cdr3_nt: TGTGCCAGCAGCATAGGACAGGGGATGGGTAACTATGGCTACACCTTC

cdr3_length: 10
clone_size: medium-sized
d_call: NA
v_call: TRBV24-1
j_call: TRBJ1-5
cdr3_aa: CATSFQPQHF
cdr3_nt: TGTGCCACCAGTTTTCAGCCCCAGCATTTT

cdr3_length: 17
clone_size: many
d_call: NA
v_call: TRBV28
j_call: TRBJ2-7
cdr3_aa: CASSPNSGSFFPYEQYF
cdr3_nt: TGTGCCAGCAGTCCAAATTCCGGGTCCTTCTTCCCCTACGAGCAGTACTTC

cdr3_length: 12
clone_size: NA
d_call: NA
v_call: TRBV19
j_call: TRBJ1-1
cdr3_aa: CASSPRRGAAFF
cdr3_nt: TGTGCCAGTAGTCCCCGCCGAGGAGCGGCTTTCTTT

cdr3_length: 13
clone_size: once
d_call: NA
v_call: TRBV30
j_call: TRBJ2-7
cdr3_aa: CAWNRFGRAEQYF
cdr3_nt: TGTGCCTGGAACCGATTCGGTCGGGCCGAGCAGTACTTC

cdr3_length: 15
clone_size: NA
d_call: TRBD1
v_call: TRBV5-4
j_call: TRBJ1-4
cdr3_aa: CASSPTGANNEKLFF
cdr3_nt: TGTGCCAGCAGTCCCACAGGGGCAAATAATGAAAAACTGTTTTTT

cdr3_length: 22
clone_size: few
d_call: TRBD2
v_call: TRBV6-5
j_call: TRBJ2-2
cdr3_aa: CASSYPPSGTSGRRVGTGELFF
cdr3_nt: TGTGCCAGCAGTTACCCACCGTCCGGGACTAGCGGGAGGCGGGTAGGCACCGGGGAGCTGTTTTTT

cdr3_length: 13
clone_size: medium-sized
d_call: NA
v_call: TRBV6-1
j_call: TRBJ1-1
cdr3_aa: CASSDRENTEAFF
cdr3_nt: TGTGCCAGCAGTGACAGGGAGAACACTGAAGCTTTCTTT

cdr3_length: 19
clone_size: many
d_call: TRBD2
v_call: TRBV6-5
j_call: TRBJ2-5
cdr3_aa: CASSLRPGTSGRAQETQYF
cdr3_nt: TGTGCCAGCAGTCTTCGTCCCGGGACTAGCGGGAGGGCCCAAGAGACCCAGTACTTC

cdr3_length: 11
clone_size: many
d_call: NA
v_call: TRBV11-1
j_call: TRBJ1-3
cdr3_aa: CASSIGNTIYF
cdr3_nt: TGTGCCAGCAGCATTGGAAACACCATATATTTT

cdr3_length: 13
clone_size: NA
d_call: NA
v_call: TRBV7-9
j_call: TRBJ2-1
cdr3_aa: CASSSTLVGEQFF
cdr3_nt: TGTGCCAGCAGCTCGACACTAGTTGGTGAGCAGTTCTTC

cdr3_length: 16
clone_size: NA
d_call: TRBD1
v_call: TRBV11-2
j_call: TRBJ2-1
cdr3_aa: CASSSRQGASGNEQFF
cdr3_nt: TGTGCCAGCAGCTCGAGACAGGGGGCCAGCGGCAATGAGCAGTTCTTC

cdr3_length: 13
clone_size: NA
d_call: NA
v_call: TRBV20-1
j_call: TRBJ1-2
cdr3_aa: CSARSGGRDGYTF
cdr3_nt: TGCAGTGCCCGATCGGGAGGGCGCGATGGCTACACCTTC

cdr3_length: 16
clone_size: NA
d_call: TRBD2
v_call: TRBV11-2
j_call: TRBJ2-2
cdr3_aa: CASSRSGAVNTGELFF
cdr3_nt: TGTGCCAGCAGCCGCAGCGGGGCGGTGAACACCGGGGAGCTGTTTTTT

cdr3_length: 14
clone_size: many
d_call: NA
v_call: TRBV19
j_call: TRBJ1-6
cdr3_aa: CASTKSSYNSPLHF
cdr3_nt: TGTGCCAGTACGAAGAGCTCCTATAATTCACCCCTCCACTTT

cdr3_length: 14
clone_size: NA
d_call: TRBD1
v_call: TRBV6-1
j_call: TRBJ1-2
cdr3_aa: CASSPGTGNYGYTF
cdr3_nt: TGTGCCAGCAGCCCCGGGACAGGGAACTATGGCTACACCTTC

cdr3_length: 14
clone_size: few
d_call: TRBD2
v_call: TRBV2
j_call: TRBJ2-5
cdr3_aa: CAISVAGARRTQYF
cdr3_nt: TGTGCCATCAGTGTAGCGGGAGCCAGGCGGACCCAGTACTTC

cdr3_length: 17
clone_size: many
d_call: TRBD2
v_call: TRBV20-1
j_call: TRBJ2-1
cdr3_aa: CSAVLAEGEEAYNEQFF
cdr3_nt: TGCAGTGCTGTACTAGCGGAGGGAGAGGAGGCCTACAATGAGCAGTTCTTC

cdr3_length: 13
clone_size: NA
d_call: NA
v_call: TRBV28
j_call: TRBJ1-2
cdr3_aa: CASRQGPNYGYTF
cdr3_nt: TGTGCCAGCAGACAAGGACCGAACTATGGCTACACCTTC

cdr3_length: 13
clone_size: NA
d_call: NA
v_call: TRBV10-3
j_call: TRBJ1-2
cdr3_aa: CAISMGQPRGYTF
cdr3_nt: TGTGCCATCAGTATGGGACAACCCCGGGGCTACACCTTC

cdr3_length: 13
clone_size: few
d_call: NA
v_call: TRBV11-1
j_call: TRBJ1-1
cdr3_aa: CASSLFSNTEAFF
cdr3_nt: TGTGCCAGCAGCTTATTTTCGAACACTGAAGCTTTCTTT

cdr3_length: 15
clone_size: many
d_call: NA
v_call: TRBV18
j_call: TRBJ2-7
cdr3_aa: CASSPPSSRAYEQYF
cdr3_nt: TGTGCCAGCTCACCACCTTCTTCCAGGGCATACGAGCAGTACTTC

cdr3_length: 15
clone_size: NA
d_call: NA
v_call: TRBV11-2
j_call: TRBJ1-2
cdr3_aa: CASSLDFQGFGGYTF
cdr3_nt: TGTGCCAGCAGCTTAGATTTCCAGGGATTTGGAGGCTACACCTTC